Below are 6 T cell receptor beta chains sequenced from a single sample in a study of neoadjuvant nivolumab and ipilimumab in lung cancer. Generated by immunoSEQ multiplex PCR, the TCRdb table keeps only in-frame clones and is missing some. The profile covers roughly 19,000 clones, with 76% appearing a single time and 6.5% to 9% taken by the ten largest. The sequences come from tumor tissue, collected after neoadjuvant nivolumab, alone or with ipilimumab, at or shortly before surgery. All receptors derive from an adult with non-small cell lung cancer.

This clone came up a few times. J is TRBJ1-4 and V is TRBV6-6; 9 bases match TRBD1. The CDR3 contains 14 residues. CDR1 and CDR2 (germline): MNHNY, SVGAGI (reference sequence). V was clipped by 6 bases and J by 8 bases; unmatched bases: 7. This chain's CDR3 is CASSSGQGGEKLFF. DNA of the CDR3: TGTGCCAGCAGCTCGGGACAGGGAGGGGAAAAACTGTTTTTT.

The V and J genes are TRBV10-3 and TRBJ2-3; D is possibly TRBD1 or TRBD2 (5 bases each). Trimming left V 0 bases short and J 0 bases short, with 16 bases between. CDR3 length: 18 amino acids. CDR1 is ENHRY, CDR2 SYGVKD, per germline. For the CDR3, the DNA is TGTGCCATCAGTGAGTCAGCGGCTAGGGGAGCTAGCACAGATACGCAGTATTTT. This translates into CAISESAARGASTDTQYF.

The J gene is TRBJ2-7, the V gene TRBV5-6; TRBD1 agrees at 7 bases. The CDR3 is 11 residues long. The J segment lost 7 bases and the V segment lost 4 bases, leaving 2 bases of the junction unmatched. From germline, CDR1 is SGHDT and CDR2 YYEEEE. CDR3 DNA: TGTGCCAGCAGCCAGGACAGGGAGCAGTACTTC. This codes for CASSQDREQYF.

The chain couples TRBV7-2 to TRBJ2-2; unclear D gene. This CDR3 has 13 residues. The ends were cut back, 3 bases at V and 6 bases at J, with 8 bases in the middle. Germline CDR1 SGHTA, CDR2 FQGNSA. The CDR3 DNA reads TGTGCCAGCAGCTTTTTCCGACCCGGGGAGCTGTTTTTT. Encoded protein: CASSFFRPGELFF.

The chain couples TRBV2 to TRBJ2-2; 13 positions agree with TRBD2. This CDR3 is built from 16 residues. Germline CDR1 SNHLY, CDR2 FYNNEI. V lost 10 bases to trimming and J lost 5 bases; unmatched junction nucleotides: 10. CDR3 in amino acids: CATLPPGLAGTGELFF. For the CDR3, the DNA is TGTGCCACCCTCCCGCCGGGACTAGCGGGAACCGGGGAGCTGTTTTTT. The full variable domain, its missing parts supplied by reference TRBV2 and TRBJ2-2, is EPEVTQTPSHQVTQMGQEVILRCVPISNHLYFYWYRQILGQKVEFLVSFYNNEISEKSEIFDDQFSVERPDGSNFTLKIRSTKLEDSAMYFCATLPPGLAGTGELFFGEGSRLTVL.

The chain couples TRBV5-1 to TRBJ2-3; D is unresolved. Trimming cost V 1 base and J 1 base, with 4 bases left between them. This CDR3 is 13 amino acids long. The germline gives CDR1 SGHRS, CDR2 YFSETQ. This chain's CDR3 is CASSLTGTDTQYF. The CDR3 nucleotides are TGCGCCAGCAGCTTGACAGGCACAGATACGCAGTATTTT. Based on the CDR3 plus reference TRBV5-1 and TRBJ2-3, the full variable domain is KAGVTQTPRYLIKTRGQQVTLSCSPISGHRSVSWYQQTPGQGLQFLFEYFSETQRNKGNFPGRFSGRQFSNSRSEMNVSTLELGDSALYLCASSLTGTDTQYFGPGTRLTVL.